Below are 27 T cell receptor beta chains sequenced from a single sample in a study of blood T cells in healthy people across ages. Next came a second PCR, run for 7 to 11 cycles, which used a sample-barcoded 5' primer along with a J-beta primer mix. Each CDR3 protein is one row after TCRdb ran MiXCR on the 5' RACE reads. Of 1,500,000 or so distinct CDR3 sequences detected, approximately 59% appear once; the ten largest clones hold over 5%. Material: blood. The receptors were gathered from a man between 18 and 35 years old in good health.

CDR3 residues: CASSPSGAPGSPLHF. The CDR3 DNA sequence: TGCGCCAGCAGCCCGTCGGGGGCTCCAGGTTCACCCCTCCACTTT. The chain recombines TRBV4-3 with TRBJ1-6; maybe TRBD1 (6 bases). CDR3 length: 15 residues. With 4 bases removed from V and 9 bases from J, the gap between germline ends came to 16 bases. Germline V gene sequence: CDR1 LGHNA, CDR2 YSLEER.

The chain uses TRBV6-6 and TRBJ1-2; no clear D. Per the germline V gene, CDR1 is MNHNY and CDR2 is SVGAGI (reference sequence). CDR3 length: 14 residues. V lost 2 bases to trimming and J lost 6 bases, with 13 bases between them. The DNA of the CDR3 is TGTGCCAGCAGTTACCGACCGGTGCCAGATGGCTACACCTTC. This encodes CASSYRPVPDGYTF.

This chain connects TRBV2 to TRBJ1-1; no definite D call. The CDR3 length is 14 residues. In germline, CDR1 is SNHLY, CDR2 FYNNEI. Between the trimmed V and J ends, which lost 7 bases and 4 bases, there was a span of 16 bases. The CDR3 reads CASTSNSRVTEAFF. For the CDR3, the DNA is TGTGCCAGCACATCTAACTCTCGGGTCACTGAAGCTTTCTTT.

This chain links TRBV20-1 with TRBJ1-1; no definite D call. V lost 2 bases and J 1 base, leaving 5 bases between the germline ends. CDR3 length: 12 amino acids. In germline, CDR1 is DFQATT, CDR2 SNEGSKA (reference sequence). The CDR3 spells CSARLTNTEAFF. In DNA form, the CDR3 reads TGCAGTGCTAGACTAACGAACACTGAAGCTTTCTTT.

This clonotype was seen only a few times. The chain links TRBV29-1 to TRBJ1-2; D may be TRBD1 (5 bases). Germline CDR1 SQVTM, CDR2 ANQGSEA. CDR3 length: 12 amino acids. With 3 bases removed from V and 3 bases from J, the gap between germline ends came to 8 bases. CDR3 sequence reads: CSVDGGDYGYTF. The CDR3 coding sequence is TGCAGCGTTGATGGGGGGGACTATGGCTACACCTTC.

The CDR3 DNA follows: TGTGCCAGCAGCCTGGGGGTAAAGACCCAGTACTTC. Amino acid sequence: CASSLGVKTQYF. The chain recombines TRBV14 with TRBJ2-5; D possibly matches TRBD1 or TRBD2 (5 bases each). V was trimmed by 4 bases and J by 6 bases, leaving 9 bases between them. This CDR3 has 12 amino acids. Germline V gene sequence: CDR1 SGHDN, CDR2 FVKESK.

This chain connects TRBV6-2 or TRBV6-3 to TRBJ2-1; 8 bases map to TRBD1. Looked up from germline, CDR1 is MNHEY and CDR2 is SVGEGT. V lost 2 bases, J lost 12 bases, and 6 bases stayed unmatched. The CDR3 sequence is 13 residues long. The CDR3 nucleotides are TGTGCCAGCAGTTACCCAGGGGGCAATAGGCAGTTCTTC. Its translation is CASSYPGGNRQFF.

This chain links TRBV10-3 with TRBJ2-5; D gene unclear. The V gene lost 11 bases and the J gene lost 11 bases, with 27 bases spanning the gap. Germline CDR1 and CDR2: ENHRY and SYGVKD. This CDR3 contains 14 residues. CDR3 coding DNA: TGTGCCTCCACCGTGGGTCAGAACACCAATGAGCAGTACTTC. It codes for CASTVGQNTNEQYF.

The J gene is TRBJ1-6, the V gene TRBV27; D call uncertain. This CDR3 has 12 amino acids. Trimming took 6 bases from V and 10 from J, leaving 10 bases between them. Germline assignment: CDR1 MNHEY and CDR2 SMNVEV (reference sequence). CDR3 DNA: TGTGCCAGCAGGTTAGGAGAATCACCCCTCCACTTT. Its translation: CASRLGESPLHF.

The CDR3 DNA sequence: TGTGCCAGCACGATAAACCACGAGCAGTACTTC. Translation gives CASTINHEQYF. The chain carries TRBV6-2 or TRBV6-3 and TRBJ2-7; D unresolved. There are 11 residues in the CDR3. Trimming cost V 7 bases and J 5 bases, with 9 bases left between them. Per the germline V gene, CDR1 is MNHEY and CDR2 is SVGEGT.

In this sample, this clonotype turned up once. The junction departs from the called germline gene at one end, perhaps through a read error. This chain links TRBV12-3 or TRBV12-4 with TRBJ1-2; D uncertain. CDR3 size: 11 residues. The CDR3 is CASSLAAGCTF. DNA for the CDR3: TGTGCCAGCAGTTTAGCCGCTGGCTGCACCTTC.

The CDR3 region is CSVVPLYTGSYEQYF. Here the CDR3 DNA reads TGCAGTGTCGTCCCCCTCTATACAGGGAGCTACGAGCAGTACTTC. The rearrangement links TRBV20-1 to TRBJ2-7; TRBD1 is a possible D gene (6 bases). The CDR3 runs 15 residues. Trimming stripped 7 bases from V and 3 bases from J, with 22 bases between. Germline loops: CDR1 DFQATT, CDR2 SNEGSKA (reference sequence).

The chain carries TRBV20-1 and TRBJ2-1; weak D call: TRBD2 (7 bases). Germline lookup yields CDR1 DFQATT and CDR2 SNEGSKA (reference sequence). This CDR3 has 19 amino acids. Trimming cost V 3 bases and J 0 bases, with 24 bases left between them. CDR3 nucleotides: TGCAGTGCTAGGGCCTCGGGGGGACACCGAAACCACTCCTACAATGAGCAGTTCTTC. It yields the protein CSARASGGHRNHSYNEQFF.

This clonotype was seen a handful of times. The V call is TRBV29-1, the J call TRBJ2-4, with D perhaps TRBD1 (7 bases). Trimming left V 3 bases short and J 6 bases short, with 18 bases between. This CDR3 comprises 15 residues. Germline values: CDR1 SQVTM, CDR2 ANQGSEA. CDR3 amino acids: CSVEEGAVTGNIQYF. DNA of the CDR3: TGCAGCGTTGAGGAGGGGGCGGTTACTGGAAACATTCAGTACTTC.

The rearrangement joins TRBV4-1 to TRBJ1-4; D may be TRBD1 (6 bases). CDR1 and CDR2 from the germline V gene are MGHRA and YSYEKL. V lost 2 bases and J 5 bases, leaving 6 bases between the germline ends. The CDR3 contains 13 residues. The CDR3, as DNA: TGCGCCAGCAGCCAACAGGGGAATGAAAAACTGTTTTTT. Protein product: CASSQQGNEKLFF.

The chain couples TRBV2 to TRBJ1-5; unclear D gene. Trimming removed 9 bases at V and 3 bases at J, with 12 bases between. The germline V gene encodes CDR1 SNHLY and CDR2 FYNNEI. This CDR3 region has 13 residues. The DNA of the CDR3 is TGTGCCAGGATCCGGGGTCCCAATCAGCCCCAGCATTTT. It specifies CARIRGPNQPQHF.

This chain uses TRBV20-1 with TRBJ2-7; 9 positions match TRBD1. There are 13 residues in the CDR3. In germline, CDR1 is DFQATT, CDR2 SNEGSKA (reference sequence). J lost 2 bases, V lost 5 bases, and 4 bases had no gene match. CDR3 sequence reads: CSAQDRGTYEQYF. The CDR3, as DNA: TGCAGTGCTCAGGACAGGGGAACCTACGAGCAGTACTTC.

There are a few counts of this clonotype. The CDR3 here is CASSPPSAGQVWEQYF. CDR3 sequence (DNA): TGTGCCAGCAGCCCCCCCTCAGCGGGACAGGTTTGGGAGCAGTACTTC. The chain carries TRBV12-3 or TRBV12-4 and TRBJ2-7, with D perhaps matching TRBD1 (8 bases). Trimming left V 6 bases short and J 7 bases short, with 25 bases between. The length of the CDR3 is 16 residues.

The DNA for the CDR3 is TGCACTTGCTGGGCGTTGAGCACAGATACGCAGTATTTT. This gives the protein CTCWALSTDTQYF. The chain has TRBV20-1 and TRBJ2-3; no reliable D call. The CDR3 totals 13 residues. Germline V lookup: CDR1 DFQATT, CDR2 SNEGSKA (reference sequence).

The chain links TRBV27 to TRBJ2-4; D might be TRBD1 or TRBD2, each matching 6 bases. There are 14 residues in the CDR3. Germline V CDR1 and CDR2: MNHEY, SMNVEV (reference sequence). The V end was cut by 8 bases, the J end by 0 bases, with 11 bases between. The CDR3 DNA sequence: TGTGCCAGCCAGGAGGGGGTAGCCAAAAACATTCAGTACTTC. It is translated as CASQEGVAKNIQYF.

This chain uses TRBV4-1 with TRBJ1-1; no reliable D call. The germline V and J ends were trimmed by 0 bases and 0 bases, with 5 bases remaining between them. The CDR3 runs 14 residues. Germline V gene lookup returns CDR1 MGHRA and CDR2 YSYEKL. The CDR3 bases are TGCGCCAGCAGCCAAGAAAACATGAACACTGAAGCTTTCTTT. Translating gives CASSQENMNTEAFF.

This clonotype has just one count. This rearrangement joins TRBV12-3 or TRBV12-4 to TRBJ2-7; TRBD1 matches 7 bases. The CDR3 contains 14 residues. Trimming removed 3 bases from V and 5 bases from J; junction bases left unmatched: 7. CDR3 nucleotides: TGTGCCAGCAGTTTGGAGACAGGGAGACACGAGCAGTACTTC. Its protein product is CASSLETGRHEQYF.

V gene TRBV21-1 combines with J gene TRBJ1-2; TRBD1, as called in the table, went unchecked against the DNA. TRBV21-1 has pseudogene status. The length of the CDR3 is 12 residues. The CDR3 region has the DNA TGTGCCGGGGCGGGACAGCTATATGGCTACACCTTC. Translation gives CAGAGQLYGYTF.

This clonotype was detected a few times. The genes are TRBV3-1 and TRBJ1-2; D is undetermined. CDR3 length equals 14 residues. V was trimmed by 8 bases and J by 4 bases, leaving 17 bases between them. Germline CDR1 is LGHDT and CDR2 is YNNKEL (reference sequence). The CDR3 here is CASAQAGALYGYTF. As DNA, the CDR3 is TGTGCCAGCGCCCAAGCAGGCGCTCTCTATGGCTACACCTTC.

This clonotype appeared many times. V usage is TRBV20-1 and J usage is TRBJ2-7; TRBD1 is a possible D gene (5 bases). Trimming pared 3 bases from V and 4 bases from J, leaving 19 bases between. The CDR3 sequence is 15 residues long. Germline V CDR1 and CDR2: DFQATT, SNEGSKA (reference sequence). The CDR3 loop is CSARSTVEGVYEQYF. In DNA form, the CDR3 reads TGCAGTGCTAGGAGTACAGTAGAAGGGGTGTACGAGCAGTACTTC.

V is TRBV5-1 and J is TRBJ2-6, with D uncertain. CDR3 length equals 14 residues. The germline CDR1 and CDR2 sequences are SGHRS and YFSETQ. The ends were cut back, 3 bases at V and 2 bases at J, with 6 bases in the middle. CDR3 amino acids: CASSSITGANVLTF. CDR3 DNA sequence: TGCGCCAGCAGCTCAATAACTGGGGCCAACGTCCTGACTTTC. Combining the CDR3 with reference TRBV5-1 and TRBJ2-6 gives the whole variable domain KAGVTQTPRYLIKTRGQQVTLSCSPISGHRSVSWYQQTPGQGLQFLFEYFSETQRNKGNFPGRFSGRQFSNSRSEMNVSTLELGDSALYLCASSSITGANVLTFGAGSRLTVL.

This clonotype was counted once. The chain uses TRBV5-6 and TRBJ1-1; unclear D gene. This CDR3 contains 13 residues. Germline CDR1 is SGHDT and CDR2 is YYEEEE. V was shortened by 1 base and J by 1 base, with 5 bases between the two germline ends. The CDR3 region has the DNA TGTGCCAGCAGCTTGTTCCGGAACACTGAAGCTTTCTTT. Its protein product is CASSLFRNTEAFF. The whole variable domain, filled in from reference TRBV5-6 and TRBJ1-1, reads DAGVTQSPTHLIKTRGQQVTLRCSPKSGHDTVSWYQQALGQGPQFIFQYYEEEERQRGNFPDRFSGHQFPNYSSELNVNALLLGDSALYLCASSLFRNTEAFFGQGTRLTVV.